This T cell receptor (beta chain) was observed in a study of somatic mutations in cytotoxic T cells in rheumatoid arthritis. There are a few counts of this clone. Per germline, CDR1 SEHNR and CDR2 FQNEAQ (reference sequence). This CDR3 contains 17 residues. V dropped 3 bases and J dropped 3; count of bases not matched to a gene: 9. Positive magnetic bead selection was used to isolate CD4+ and CD8+ cells; purity was checked by flow cytometry. Per the authors' pipeline: Some patient CD8+ clones were larger than 1%, and these rarely matched published virus-specific TCRB sequences. TCRdb's table, derived via immunoSEQ multiplex PCR, lists solely in-frame clones and lacks some. V and J calls and clone size are as listed in that table; D and trimming were resolved from the DNA. Here the sample spans about 2,300 clones, around 69% being singletons.

The TCR comes from a woman aged 35 to 49 with rheumatoid arthritis. The chain has TRBV7-9 and TRBJ2-7, with 12 bases identical to TRBD2. Material: CD8+ T cells sorted from blood. In DNA, the CDR3 is TGTGCCAGCAGCTTCAGACTAGCGGGAGAGATGAGCTACGAGCAGTACTTC. Protein: CASSFRLAGEMSYEQYF.